Presented here are 13 T cell receptor beta chains from one specimen sequenced in a study of early T cells in non-severe SARS-CoV-2 infection. One entry per CDR3 protein results from TCRdb running MiXCR on the 5' RACE reads. The data contain 20,000 to 25,000 distinct CDR3 sequences, around 5% of them singletons. Material for sequencing was whole blood. These receptor sequences come from an adult who was a healthcare worker with PCR-confirmed SARS-CoV-2 infection or an uninfected control (not recorded which).

The table lists this clonotype with many counts. The J gene is TRBJ2-3, the V gene TRBV20-1; 8 bases match TRBD1. This CDR3 is 13 amino acids long. Germline-derived CDR1 and CDR2 are DFQATT and SNEGSKA (reference sequence). The V segment lost 6 bases and the J segment 5 bases; nucleotides outside the gene matches: 7. The CDR3 bases are TGCAGTGCCTTAAGACAGGGGATAGATACGCAGTATTTT. Protein sequence: CSALRQGIDTQYF.

This clonotype was recorded at least ten times. The rearrangement uses TRBV6-2 or TRBV6-3 and TRBJ1-2; 7 nucleotides agree with TRBD1. Trimming removed 0 bases from V and 3 bases from J; junction bases left unmatched: 7. The CDR3 loop spans 16 amino acids. Germline V CDR1 and CDR2: MNHEY, SVGEGT. CDR3: CASSYSRQGGDYGYTF. CDR3 bases: TGTGCCAGCAGTTACTCCCGACAGGGAGGGGACTATGGCTACACCTTC.

This clonotype was observed a few times. The rearrangement links TRBV10-3 to TRBJ1-1; D ambiguous. Germline values: CDR1 ENHRY, CDR2 SYGVKD. Trimming left V 1 base short and J 1 base short, with 7 bases between. The CDR3 covers 14 residues. The CDR3 bases are TGTGCCATCAGTGAGTTTGCGCAGAACACTGAAGCTTTCTTT. The encoded protein is CAISEFAQNTEAFF.

This clonotype appeared many times. J is TRBJ1-5 and V is TRBV11-2; no clear D gene. V gave up 4 bases and J gave up 0 bases, with 19 bases separating them. The germline CDR1 and CDR2 sequences are SGHAT and FQNNGV. This CDR3 is built from 18 residues. This CDR3 reads CASSSPPETQYSNQPQHF. The CDR3 region has the DNA TGTGCCAGCAGCTCCCCCCCGGAGACACAATATAGCAATCAGCCCCAGCATTTT.

The chain joins TRBV2 to TRBJ2-3; tentatively, D is TRBD2 (6 bases). Germline values: CDR1 SNHLY, CDR2 FYNNEI. The CDR3 consists of 14 residues. Trimming shortened V by 5 bases and J by 2 bases, and 11 bases separated the two germline ends. This chain's CDR3 is CASSFRGTTDTQYF. CDR3 DNA sequence: TGTGCCAGCAGTTTCCGGGGGACCACAGATACGCAGTATTTT.

This clonotype came up many times. The chain joins TRBV7-6 to TRBJ2-1, with 8 bases fitting TRBD1. From germline, CDR1 is SGHVS and CDR2 FNYEAQ. This CDR3 has 15 residues. Germline trimming cut 1 base from V and 2 bases from J; bases unmatched to any gene: 1. CDR3 in amino acids: CASSLGQGPYNEQFF. CDR3 nucleotides: TGTGCCAGCAGCTTAGGACAGGGGCCCTACAATGAGCAGTTCTTC.

The rearrangement links TRBV6-4 to TRBJ2-2, with D hard to call. Between the trimmed V and J ends, which lost 2 bases and 2 bases, there was a span of 9 bases. Germline-derived CDR1 and CDR2 are MRHNA and SNTAGT. CDR3 size: 15 residues. The CDR3 loop is CASSDTVVNTGELFF. DNA of the CDR3: TGTGCCAGCAGTGACACGGTCGTTAACACCGGGGAGCTGTTTTTT.

This clonotype was found many times. The chain employs TRBV27 and TRBJ1-6, with TRBD1 matching 9 bases. From germline, CDR1 is MNHEY and CDR2 SMNVEV (reference sequence). CDR3 length: 17 amino acids. Trimming cost V 6 bases and J 7 bases; bases outside gene matches: 13. The DNA of the CDR3 is TGTGCCAGCAGCCCCGGGAGACAGGGGGTAGTAAATTCACCCCTCCACTTT. Translating it yields CASSPGRQGVVNSPLHF.

There are many counts of this clonotype. This chain connects TRBV7-2 to TRBJ2-3; D may match TRBD1 or TRBD2 (5 bases each). Trimming took 3 bases from V and 1 from J, leaving 11 bases between them. This CDR3 is 15 amino acids long. Germline V gene data show CDR1 as SGHTA and CDR2 as FQGNSA. In DNA, the CDR3 is TGTGCCAGCAGCTTGAGTTGGGACCGCACAGATACGCAGTATTTT. Encoded protein: CASSLSWDRTDTQYF.

Only a few counts were recorded for this clonotype. In nucleotides, the CDR3 is TGTGCCAGCAGCCTTAATGTACAGGGAACCCACGAGCAGTACTTC. It is translated as CASSLNVQGTHEQYF. The chain recombines TRBV28 with TRBJ2-7; D is possibly TRBD1 (6 bases). V was shortened by 6 bases and J by 5 bases, with 20 bases between the two germline ends. CDR1 is MDHEN, CDR2 SYDVKM, per germline. The CDR3 has 15 residues.

This clonotype was detected many times. The chain recombines TRBV3-1 with TRBJ2-5, with no clear D. V gave up 3 bases and J gave up 4 bases, with 12 bases separating them. Germline V gene lookup returns CDR1 LGHDT and CDR2 YNNKEL (reference sequence). This CDR3 contains 14 residues. The CDR3 sequence is CASSHPVYRETQYF. CDR3 coding DNA: TGTGCCAGCAGCCACCCGGTCTACCGAGAGACCCAGTACTTC.

In its sample, this clonotype was seen many times. V usage is TRBV29-1 and J usage is TRBJ1-2, with D perhaps matching TRBD1 (5 bases). Germline V gene sequence: CDR1 SQVTM, CDR2 ANQGSEA. With 4 bases removed from V and 4 bases from J, the gap between germline ends came to 16 bases. The CDR3 is 14 residues long. Here the CDR3 reads CSVVDRGVGYGYTF. The DNA for the CDR3 is TGCAGCGTTGTAGACAGAGGGGTTGGCTATGGCTACACCTTC.

This clonotype has a count of ten or more. The chain uses TRBV20-1 and TRBJ1-3; weak D call: TRBD1 (5 bases). Deletions cut 3 bases from V and 3 bases from J, with 15 bases between. The CDR3 extends over 15 amino acids. Per the germline V gene, CDR1 is DFQATT and CDR2 is SNEGSKA (reference sequence). CDR3 region: CSASSRRVFGNTIYF. The CDR3 DNA reads as TGCAGTGCTAGCTCCCGCAGGGTATTTGGAAACACCATATATTTT.